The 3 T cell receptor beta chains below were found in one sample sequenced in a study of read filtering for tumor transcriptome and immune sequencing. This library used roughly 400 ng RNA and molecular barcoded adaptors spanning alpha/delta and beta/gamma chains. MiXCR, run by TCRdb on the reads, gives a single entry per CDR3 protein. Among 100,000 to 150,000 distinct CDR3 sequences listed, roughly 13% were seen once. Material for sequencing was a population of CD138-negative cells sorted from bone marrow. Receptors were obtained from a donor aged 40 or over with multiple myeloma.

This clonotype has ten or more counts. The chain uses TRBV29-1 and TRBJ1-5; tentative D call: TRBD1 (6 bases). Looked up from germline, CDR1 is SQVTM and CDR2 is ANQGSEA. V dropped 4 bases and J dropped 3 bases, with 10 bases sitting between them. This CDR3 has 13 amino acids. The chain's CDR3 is CSVVTGNNQPQHF. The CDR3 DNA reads TGCAGCGTTGTAACAGGGAACAATCAGCCCCAGCATTTT.

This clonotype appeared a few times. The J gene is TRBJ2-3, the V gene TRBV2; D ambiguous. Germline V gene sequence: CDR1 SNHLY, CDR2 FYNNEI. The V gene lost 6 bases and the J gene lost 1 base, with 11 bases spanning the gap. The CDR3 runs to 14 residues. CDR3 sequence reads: CASRGRWGTDTQYF. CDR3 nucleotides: TGTGCCAGCAGAGGCAGGTGGGGCACAGATACGCAGTATTTT.

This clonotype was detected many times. CDR3 in amino acids: CASSYFLGAGELFF. The CDR3 DNA follows: TGTGCCAGCAGTTACTTCCTAGGTGCCGGGGAGCTGTTTTTT. The chain is built from TRBV6-6 and TRBJ2-2; D is uncertain. The length of the CDR3 is 14 residues. Trimming cost V 1 base and J 6 bases, with 9 bases left between them. CDR1 MNHNY and CDR2 SVGAGI come from the germline V gene (reference sequence).